This T cell receptor (beta chain) was obtained from a study of T cells in localized non-small cell lung cancer. Whole-study findings and limits: Sequencing involved a lone tumor region, leaving heterogeneity possible. Among the top 100 tumor clones, a median roughly 57 appeared in adjacent lung. Clonality of T cells reached its maximum in uninvolved adjacent lung, surpassing tumor. Elevated circulating T cell density in blood was associated with longer overall survival.

To note about this clone: The target antigen is unknown.

The CDR3 has 14 amino acids. V lost 4 bases and J lost 0, with 7 bases in between. The germline gives CDR1 PRHDT, CDR2 FYEKMQ (reference sequence). Only in-frame clones appear in the TCRdb table, and some are missing; sequencing was by immunoSEQ multiplex PCR. Found here are fewer than 90,000 clones, 84% of them singletons; the top ten hold approximately 2.8%. The source is a man aged 35 to 69 with stage I lung adenocarcinoma. V usage is TRBV13 and J usage is TRBJ2-4; D uncertain. Source: peripheral blood, taken before any cancer treatment. CDR3 sequence: CASSYPLAKNIQYF. CDR3 sequence (DNA): TGTGCCAGCAGCTATCCTTTAGCCAAAAACATTCAGTACTTC.